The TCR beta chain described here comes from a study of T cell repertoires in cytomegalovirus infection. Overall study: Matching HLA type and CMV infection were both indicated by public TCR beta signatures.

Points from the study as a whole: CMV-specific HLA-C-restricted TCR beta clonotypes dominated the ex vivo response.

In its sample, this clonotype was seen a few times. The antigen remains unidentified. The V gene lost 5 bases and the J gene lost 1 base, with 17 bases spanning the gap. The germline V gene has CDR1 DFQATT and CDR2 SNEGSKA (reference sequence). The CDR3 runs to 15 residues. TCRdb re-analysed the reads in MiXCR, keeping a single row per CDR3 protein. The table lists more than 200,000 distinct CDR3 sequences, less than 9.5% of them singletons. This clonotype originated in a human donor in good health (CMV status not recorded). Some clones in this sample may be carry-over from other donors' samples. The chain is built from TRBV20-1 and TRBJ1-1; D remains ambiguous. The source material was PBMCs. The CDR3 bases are TGCAGTGCTGTGAATCGTGGGAACTCGAACACTGAAGCTTTCTTT. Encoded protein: CSAVNRGNSNTEAFF.